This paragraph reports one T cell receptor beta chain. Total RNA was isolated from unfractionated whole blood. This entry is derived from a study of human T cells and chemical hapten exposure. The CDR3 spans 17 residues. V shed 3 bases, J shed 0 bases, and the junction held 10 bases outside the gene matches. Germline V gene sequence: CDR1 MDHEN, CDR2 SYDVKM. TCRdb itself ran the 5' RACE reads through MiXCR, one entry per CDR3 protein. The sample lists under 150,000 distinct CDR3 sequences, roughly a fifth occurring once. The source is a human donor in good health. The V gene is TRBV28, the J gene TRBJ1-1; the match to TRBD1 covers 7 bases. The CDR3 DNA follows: TGTGCCAGCAGTTTGAACCGGGACAGTATTATGAACACTGAAGCTTTCTTT. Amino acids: CASSLNRDSIMNTEAFF. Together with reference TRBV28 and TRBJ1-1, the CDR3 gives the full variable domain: DVKVTQSSRYLVKRTGEKVFLECVQDMDHENMFWYRQDPGLGLRLIYFSYDVKMKEKGDIPEGYSVSREKKERFSLILESASTNQTSMYLCASSLNRDSIMNTEAFFGQGTRLTVV.